These T cell receptor beta chains were read from a single sample in a study of molecular identifiers for immune sequencing clone quantification. In TCRdb, the PCR reads were re-called with MiXCR into one record per CDR3 protein. Here the sample spans hundreds of thousands of distinct CDR3 sequences, around 25% being singletons. Sequenced material: naive CD8+ T cells from blood, with Jurkat cell RNA spiked in. The receptors derive from a human donor in good health. Some libraries in this study had Jurkat cell RNA spiked in. Both conserved end residues are part of each CDR3. The order of the fields is CDR3 length, J gene, D gene, V gene, clone size, CDR3 DNA, CDR3 protein. D genes are given only for firm matches. The size of a clone is reported for some rows only, either as once, few or many, or as a class for expanded clones.

15,TRBJ2-3,NA,TRBV6-2/TRBV6-3,many,TGTGCCAGCAGTTACGAGGGCCTCGGCGCAGATACGCAGTATTTT,CASSYEGLGADTQYF
16,TRBJ2-5,TRBD2,TRBV7-2,few,TGTGCCAGCAGCTTAGCCCAGCGGGGGATTCAAGAGACCCAGTACTTC,CASSLAQRGIQETQYF
15,TRBJ2-2,NA,TRBV6-2/TRBV6-3,NA,TGTGCCAGCAGCTTGGGACGGTCAAGGTCCGGGGAGCTGTTTTTT,CASSLGRSRSGELFF
15,TRBJ2-3,TRBD2,TRBV5-6,many,TGTGCCAGCAGCTTTGCCGGGAGGGCTTCAGATACGCAGTATTTT,CASSFAGRASDTQYF
15,TRBJ2-5,NA,TRBV4-1,many,TGCGCCAGCAGCCAAGACCCGAGCCGCCGAGAGACCCAGTACTTC,CASSQDPSRRETQYF
16,TRBJ2-2,TRBD1,TRBV20-1,few,TGCAGTGCTAGACGTGCGGACAGGGGTGGTACCGGGGAGCTGTTTTTT,CSARRADRGGTGELFF
12,TRBJ2-7,NA,TRBV2,NA,TGTGCCAGCCAGGAGGGGGCCTACGAGCAGTACTTC,CASQEGAYEQYF
13,TRBJ1-5,TRBD1,TRBV20-1,many,TGCAGTGCCATTACAGGGGGGCATCAGCCCCAGCATTTT,CSAITGGHQPQHF
15,TRBJ2-5,NA,TRBV9,many,TGTGCCAGCAGCCCTCACGGGGAGTACCAAGAGACCCAGTACTTC,CASSPHGEYQETQYF
16,TRBJ2-7,TRBD2,TRBV20-1,many,TGCAGTGCTAGAGCCCTAATACTAGCGGTCACCTACGAGCAGTACTTC,CSARALILAVTYEQYF
16,TRBJ2-3,NA,TRBV5-4,few,TGTGCCAGCAGCAATCCCGGACTACCGAGCACAGATACGCAGTATTTT,CASSNPGLPSTDTQYF
15,TRBJ2-7,NA,TRBV7-2,few,TGTGCCAGCAGCTTTATACACTCCAGCTCCTACGAGCAGTACTTC,CASSFIHSSSYEQYF
15,TRBJ1-5,TRBD1,TRBV27,NA,TGTGCCAGCAGGTTGGGACAGGGTAACAATCAGCCCCAGCATTTT,CASRLGQGNNQPQHF
11,TRBJ1-1,NA,TRBV6-5,many,TGTGCCAGCAGTTCCCCCCTTGAAGCTTTCTTT,CASSSPLEAFF
14,TRBJ1-1,NA,TRBV6-2/TRBV6-3,once,TGTGCCAGCAGCCTCAGGGGATGCGTCACTGAAGTCTTCTTT,CASSLRGCVTEVFF
11,TRBJ2-5,NA,TRBV10-2,few,TGCGCCAGCCGGCGCAAAGAGACCCAGTACTTC,CASRRKETQYF
15,TRBJ2-7,TRBD2,TRBV6-5,NA,TGTGCCAGCAGTTACTTCGCGGGAGTGGTTTACGAGCAGTACTTC,CASSYFAGVVYEQYF
14,TRBJ2-5,TRBD1,TRBV12-3/TRBV12-4,many,TGTGCCAGCAGTACACCCAGGGGGCAAGAGACCCAGTACTTC,CASSTPRGQETQYF
13,TRBJ2-1,NA,TRBV7-3,NA,TGTGCCAGCAGCGACCGATTTGGGAATGAGCAGTTCTTC,CASSDRFGNEQFF
13,TRBJ2-7,NA,TRBV5-4,NA,TGTGCCAGCAGCTTGACAGGAGAAGTCGAGCAGTACTTC,CASSLTGEVEQYF
15,TRBJ1-5,NA,TRBV27,NA,TGTGCCAGCCGTTTTACCGGGGAGCGCAATCAGCCCCAGCATTTT,CASRFTGERNQPQHF
15,TRBJ2-3,NA,TRBV28,NA,TGTGCCAGCAGTTCGCCGCAGTTTGGCACAGATACGCAGTATTTT,CASSSPQFGTDTQYF
18,TRBJ2-1,TRBD2,TRBV5-8,NA,TGTGCCAGCAGCTTGGTTCTAGCGGGAGGAGGGAGTGACAATGAGCAGTTCTTC,CASSLVLAGGGSDNEQFF
15,TRBJ1-1,TRBD1,TRBV5-1,many,TGCGCCAGCAGCCCAGACAGGGCAGAAGGAACTGAAGCTTTCTTT,CASSPDRAEGTEAFF
14,TRBJ2-6,TRBD1,TRBV20-1,many,TGCAGTGCTATCGACAGGGCTGGGGCCAACGTCCTGACTTTC,CSAIDRAGANVLTF
14,TRBJ2-7,TRBD1,TRBV20-1,many,TGCAGTGCTAGAGAGACAGGGGAGTGGAACGAGCAGTACTTC,CSARETGEWNEQYF
13,TRBJ2-5,NA,TRBV2,many,TGTGCCAGCAGTGAATCTGCGGGGGAGACCCAGTACTTC,CASSESAGETQYF
14,TRBJ2-7,NA,TRBV27,many,TGTGCCAGCAGTTTAGGGACACCAACCTACGAGCAGTACTTC,CASSLGTPTYEQYF
13,TRBJ2-1,NA,TRBV4-3,NA,TGCGCCAGCAGCCAAGATAACGGGTATGAGCAGTTCTTC,CASSQDNGYEQFF
16,TRBJ2-3,TRBD1,TRBV4-3,many,TGCGCCAGCAGCCACCTGGTCGGACAGGGCACAGATACGCAGTATTTT,CASSHLVGQGTDTQYF
15,TRBJ2-7,TRBD1,TRBV28,few,TGTGCCAGCGGTCCCCCCCGACAGGGAATCTACGAGCAGTACTTC,CASGPPRQGIYEQYF
17,TRBJ2-7,TRBD1,TRBV13,many,TGTGCCAGCAGCTCAAGGGAACTAGACAGGGTCGGGGACGAGCAGTACTTC,CASSSRELDRVGDEQYF
13,TRBJ2-1,NA,TRBV4-1,many,TGCGCCAGCAGCCAAGATAGCGAAAATGAGCAGTTCTTC,CASSQDSENEQFF
16,TRBJ1-4,NA,TRBV11-2,few,TGTGCCAGCAGCTCCCGTGGAAGAGCCACTAATGAAAAACTGTTTTTT,CASSSRGRATNEKLFF
16,TRBJ2-7,NA,TRBV4-1,few,TGCGCCAGCAGCCAAGAGTTTTCGGCAGGCCTCTACGAGCAGTACTTC,CASSQEFSAGLYEQYF
16,TRBJ1-6,NA,TRBV20-1,NA,TGCAGTGCTAGAGATCTCGACAGTCCCTATAATTCACCCCTCCACTTT,CSARDLDSPYNSPLHF
15,TRBJ2-3,TRBD2,TRBV9,many,TGTGCCAGCAGCGAGGGACTAGCGGACACAGATACGCAGTATTTT,CASSEGLADTDTQYF
15,TRBJ2-1,NA,TRBV7-2,many,TGTGCCAGCAGCTTAGGCCTGGGACTTTATAGTGAGCAGTTCTTC,CASSLGLGLYSEQFF